This TCR beta chain was captured by sequencing in a study of shared clonotypes between healthy human individuals. Overall study findings and caveats: Sharing across four donors was highest in naive CD4 (roughly 5%) and lowest in memory CD8 (roughly 0.4%).

Measured with immunoSEQ multiplex PCR; TCRdb has only the in-frame clones, and not every one. The sample carries over 950,000 clones, around three quarters recorded once. Comment on this clone: What it binds is unknown.

Sequencing was done on a sample of memory CD4+ T cells from PBMCs. The subset: CD45RA-negative fraction. The source is a man aged 18 to 29 in good health. Some clones in this sample may be carry-over from other donors' samples.

CDR3: CASMRMGKVGNTIYF. The CDR3, as DNA: TGTGCCAGCATGAGAATGGGCAAAGTCGGAAACACCATATATTTT. The gene calls are TRBV7-8 and TRBJ1-3; D gene uncertain. The germline V gene encodes CDR1 SGHVS and CDR2 FQNEAQ. CDR3 length: 15 amino acids. V was shortened by 7 bases and J by 4 bases, with 17 bases between the two germline ends.